These 9 T cell receptor beta chains share one sample of origin, sequenced in a study of T cell changes during pregnancy in multiple sclerosis. Assay: immunoSEQ multiplex PCR; the TCRdb copy retains only in-frame clones and omits some. The table has more than 65,000 clones, about 93% seen once. Sequencing was performed on CD4+ T cells from peripheral blood mononuclear cells, taken before pregnancy. The receptors derive from a female donor with multiple sclerosis, enrolled in a pregnancy study.

The chain employs TRBV19 and TRBJ2-7, with a weak D call TRBD1 (5 bases). This CDR3 spans 14 amino acids. CDR1 LNHDA and CDR2 SQIVND come from the germline V gene (reference sequence). Trimming pared 3 bases from V and 0 bases from J, leaving 9 bases between. CDR3 loop: CASSIRASSYEQYF. In DNA form, the CDR3 reads TGTGCCAGTAGTATCAGGGCCAGCTCCTACGAGCAGTACTTC.

This clone was observed once. The chain joins TRBV5-1 to TRBJ2-2; 7 bases agree with TRBD2. The CDR3 spans 16 residues. Germline V lookup: CDR1 SGHRS, CDR2 YFSETQ. V gave up 6 bases and J gave up 3 bases; unmatched junction bases: 11. CDR3 protein: CASTPAAGDDTGELFF. Written as DNA, the CDR3 is TGCGCCAGCACCCCGGCGGCGGGGGACGACACCGGGGAGCTGTTTTTT.

The chain links TRBV28 to TRBJ1-6, with 9 bases lining up with TRBD1. Germline loops: CDR1 MDHEN, CDR2 SYDVKM. V gave up 5 bases and J gave up 6 bases; unmatched junction bases: 2. CDR3 size: 14 residues. The CDR3 reads CASSTDRGNSPLHF. The CDR3, as DNA: TGTGCCAGCAGTACGGACAGGGGTAATTCACCCCTCCACTTT.

This chain joins TRBV7-8 and TRBJ2-7; TRBD1 matches at 9 bases. This CDR3 is built from 14 residues. After removal of 3 bases from V and 5 bases from J, the junction contained 5 bases not matched to a gene. Germline assignment: CDR1 SGHVS and CDR2 FQNEAQ. This CDR3 is CASSFPGQGNEQYF. CDR3 in DNA: TGTGCCAGCAGCTTCCCGGGACAGGGAAACGAGCAGTACTTC.

This clone showed up just a few times. The chain links TRBV5-1 to TRBJ1-6; no reliable D call. This CDR3 spans 18 amino acids. V was clipped by 1 base and J by 0 bases, with 14 bases between them. Germline V gene data show CDR1 as SGHRS and CDR2 as YFSETQ. CDR3 nucleotides: TGCGCCAGCAGCTTGAAGTCTAACAGCCGCTCCTATAATTCACCCCTCCACTTT. Its protein product is CASSLKSNSRSYNSPLHF.

The table lists this clone with a count of one. The chain carries TRBV5-1 and TRBJ2-1; 11 positions match TRBD2. The V and J ends lost 0 bases and 2 bases, in that order; junction bases with no gene match: 7. In germline, CDR1 is SGHRS, CDR2 YFSETQ. There are 18 residues in the CDR3. CDR3 sequence reads: CASSLEGSGRAAYNEQFF. CDR3 nucleotide sequence: TGCGCCAGCAGCTTGGAGGGTAGCGGGAGGGCCGCCTACAATGAGCAGTTCTTC.

This sequence joins TRBV9 and TRBJ1-1; D possibly corresponds to TRBD1 (5 bases). Germline CDR1 SGDLS, CDR2 YYNGEE. The CDR3 spans 15 residues. The V gene lost 4 bases and the J gene lost 1 base, with 14 bases spanning the gap. CDR3 coding DNA: TGTGCCAGCAGCCCCCGGGGGGGAGGGAACACTGAAGCTTTCTTT. Residues: CASSPRGGGNTEAFF.

The V and J genes are TRBV6-6 and TRBJ1-1, with D perhaps matching TRBD1 (5 bases). The germline V gene encodes CDR1 MNHNY and CDR2 SVGAGI (reference sequence). V was trimmed by 6 bases and J by 1 base, leaving 12 bases between them. The CDR3 contains 14 residues. The CDR3 DNA sequence: TGTGCCAGCAGGGGACTGTTCCAGAACACTGAAGCTTTCTTT. Encoded protein: CASRGLFQNTEAFF.

The chain carries TRBV7-9 and TRBJ2-1, with 9 bases lining up with TRBD2. This CDR3 spans 14 amino acids. Germline assignment: CDR1 SEHNR and CDR2 FQNEAQ (reference sequence). J gave up 9 bases and V 1 base, and 4 bases lay outside the gene matches. CDR3 loop: CASSLGTSVGEQFF. The CDR3 DNA is TGTGCCAGCAGCTTAGGGACTAGCGTGGGTGAGCAGTTCTTC.